This TCR beta chain was found in a study of Graves' ophthalmopathy and Graves' hyperthyroidism. Amplification from RNA transcripts yielded the TCR beta CDR3 regions. The authors performed first-round RT-PCR with HTBI primers and then a second-round multiplex PCR. MiXCR was run by TCRdb on the multiplex PCR reads, yielding one entry per CDR3 protein. The table has over a million distinct CDR3 sequences, about 38% seen once. Aged 18 to 65, the patients with hyperthyroidism had under 2 months' duration and were newly diagnosed. The germline V gene has CDR1 LNHDA and CDR2 SQIVND (reference sequence). The V gene lost 4 bases and the J gene lost 1 base, with 23 bases spanning the gap. The CDR3 extends over 19 amino acids.

This receptor was taken from an adult man with Graves' hyperthyroidism. The chain links TRBV19 to TRBJ1-5, with D possibly matching TRBD1 (5 bases). Specimen: peripheral blood or thyroid tissue (not recorded which). In nucleotides, the CDR3 is TGTGCCAGTAGTACCCCCATCAAAAGCCGGGACGGGAGCAATCAGCCCCAGCATTTT. Residues: CASSTPIKSRDGSNQPQHF.